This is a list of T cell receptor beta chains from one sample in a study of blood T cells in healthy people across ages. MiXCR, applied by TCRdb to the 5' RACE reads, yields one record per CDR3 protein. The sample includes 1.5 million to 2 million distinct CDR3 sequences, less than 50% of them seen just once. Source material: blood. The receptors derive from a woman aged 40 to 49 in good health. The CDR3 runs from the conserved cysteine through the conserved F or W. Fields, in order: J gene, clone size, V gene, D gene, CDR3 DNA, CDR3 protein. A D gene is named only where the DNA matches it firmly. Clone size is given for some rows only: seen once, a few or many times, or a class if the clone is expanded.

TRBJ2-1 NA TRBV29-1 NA TGCAGCGTTGGGCAGGGGATATATGAGCAGTTCTTC CSVGQGIYEQFF
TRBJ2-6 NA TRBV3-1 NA TGTGCCAGCAGCCAAGAAACAGCTGGGGCCAACGTCCTGACTTTC CASSQETAGANVLTF
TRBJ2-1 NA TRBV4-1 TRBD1 TGCGCCAGCAGCCAAGACCCTAATAAGGGGGCTAGTTCCTACAATGAGCAGTTCTTC CASSQDPNKGASSYNEQFF
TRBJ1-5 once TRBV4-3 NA TGCGCCAGCAGCCAAGAATGGGGAAAACGAGGTCAGCCCCAGCATTTT CASSQEWGKRGQPQHF
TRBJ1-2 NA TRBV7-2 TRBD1 TGTGCCAGCAGCCCGGACAGGGGGCTGCGCAGCTATGGCTACACCTTC CASSPDRGLRSYGYTF
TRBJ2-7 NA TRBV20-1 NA TGCAGTGCTGGATTGGACAAGTACGAGCAGTACTTC CSAGLDKYEQYF
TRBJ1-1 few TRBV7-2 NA TGTGCCAGCAGCTCCCAGGGAGGTCGGAACACTGAAGCTTTCTTT CASSSQGGRNTEAFF
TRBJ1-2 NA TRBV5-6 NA TGTGCCAGCAGCTCGGGGACGGAGAGGAGAGTATATGGCTACACCTTC CASSSGTERRVYGYTF
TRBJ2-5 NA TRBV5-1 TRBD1 TGCGCCAGCAGCTTCGGGACAGGGGTTTCAGTCCAAGAGACCCAGTACTTC CASSFGTGVSVQETQYF
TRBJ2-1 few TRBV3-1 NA TGTGCCAGCAGCCGCGATCCTTCCTACAATGAGCAGTTCTTC CASSRDPSYNEQFF
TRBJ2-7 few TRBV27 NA TGTGCCAGCAGGCGGCGGGGAGCCCCCTACGAGCAGTACTTC CASRRRGAPYEQYF
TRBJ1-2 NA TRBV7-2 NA TGTGCCAGCAGTCTAGCCAGGCCAGGCGGGAACTACGGCTACACCTTC CASSLARPGGNYGYTF
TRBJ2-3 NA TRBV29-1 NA TGCAGCTCAAGCGAGGGGACAGATACGCAGTATTTT CSSSEGTDTQYF
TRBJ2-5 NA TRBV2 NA TGTGCCAGCAGTTCCCCCGAGGGTAGGGAGACCCAGTACTTC CASSSPEGRETQYF
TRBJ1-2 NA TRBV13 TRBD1 TGTGCCAGCAGCTCTGACCGGGACAGGGGGTGGTATGGCTACACCTTC CASSSDRDRGWYGYTF
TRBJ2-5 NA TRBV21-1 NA TGTGCCAGCACCCTCGGGGGTGAATTGACTTTGGAGACCCAGTACTTC CASTLGGELTLETQYF
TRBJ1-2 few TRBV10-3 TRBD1 TGTGCCATCAGTGAGTCTGGACAGGGAGACTATGGCTACACCTTC CAISESGQGDYGYTF
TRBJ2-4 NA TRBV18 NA TGTGCCAGCTCAGAGGAGGTCCTAGCCAAAAACATTCAGTACTTC CASSEEVLAKNIQYF
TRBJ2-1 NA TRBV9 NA TGTGCCAGCAGCGTAAAGGGAGGGGGAACAGCTTACAATGAGCAGTTCTTC CASSVKGGGTAYNEQFF
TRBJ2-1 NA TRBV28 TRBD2 TGTGCCAGCAGTTTAGGTAGCGGGGTGCACAATGAGCAGTTCTTC CASSLGSGVHNEQFF
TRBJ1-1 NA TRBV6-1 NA TGTGCCAGCAGTGAAGGTGCAGGGGTGGGCACTGAAGCTTTCTTT CASSEGAGVGTEAFF
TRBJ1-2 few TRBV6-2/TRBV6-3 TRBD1 TGTGCCAGCAGTCGGACAGGGTGGGGCTACACCTTC CASSRTGWGYTF